In this sample, the clone carrying this TCR beta chain turned up many times. These data are taken from a study of neurological immune-mediated disorders. From the 5' RACE reads, TCRdb called clonotypes with MiXCR, one entry per CDR3 protein. This sample has about 62,000 distinct CDR3 sequences, with 4% to 6% found just once. Trimming shortened V by 1 base and J by 5 bases, and 15 bases separated the two germline ends. Germline lookup yields CDR1 SGHRS and CDR2 YFSETQ. This CDR3 is built from 15 residues. The sample taken for sequencing was PBMCs. The J gene is TRBJ1-1, the V gene TRBV5-1; tentatively, D is TRBD1 (5 bases). This clonotype was sampled from a woman between 50 and 59 years old with multiple sclerosis. The CDR3 loop is CASSLRGRFGTEAFF. CDR3 in DNA: TGCGCCAGCAGCTTGAGGGGACGATTCGGGACTGAAGCTTTCTTT.